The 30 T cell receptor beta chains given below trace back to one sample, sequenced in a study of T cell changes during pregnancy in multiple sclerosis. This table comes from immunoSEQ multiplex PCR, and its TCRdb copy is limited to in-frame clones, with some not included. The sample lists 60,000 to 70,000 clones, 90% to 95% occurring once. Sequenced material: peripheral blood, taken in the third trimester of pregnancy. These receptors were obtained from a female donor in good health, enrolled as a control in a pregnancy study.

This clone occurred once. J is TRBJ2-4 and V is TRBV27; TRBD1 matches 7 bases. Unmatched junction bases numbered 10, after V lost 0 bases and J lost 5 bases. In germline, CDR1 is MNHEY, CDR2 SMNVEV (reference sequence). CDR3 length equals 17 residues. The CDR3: CASSLSLNRGGENIQYF. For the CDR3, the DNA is TGTGCCAGCAGTTTATCTTTAAACAGGGGTGGGGAAAACATTCAGTACTTC.

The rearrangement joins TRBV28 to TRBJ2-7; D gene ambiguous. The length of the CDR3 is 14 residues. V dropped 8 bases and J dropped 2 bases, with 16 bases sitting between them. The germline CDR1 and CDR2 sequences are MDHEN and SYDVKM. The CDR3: CASLPAGATYEQYF. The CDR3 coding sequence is TGTGCCAGCCTTCCGGCAGGCGCCACCTACGAGCAGTACTTC.

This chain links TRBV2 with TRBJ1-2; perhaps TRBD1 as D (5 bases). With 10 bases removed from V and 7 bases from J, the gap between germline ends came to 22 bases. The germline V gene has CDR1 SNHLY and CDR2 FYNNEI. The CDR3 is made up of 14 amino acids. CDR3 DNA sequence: TGTGCCACCACCCGGAAGGGGAATAGACGTGGCTACACCTTC. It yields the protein CATTRKGNRRGYTF.

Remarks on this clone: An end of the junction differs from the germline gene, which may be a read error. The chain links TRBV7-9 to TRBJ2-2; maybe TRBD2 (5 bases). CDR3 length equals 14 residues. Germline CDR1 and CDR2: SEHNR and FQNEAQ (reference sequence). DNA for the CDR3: TGTGCCAGCAGCGCACAAGGGAACACCGGGGAGCTATTTTTT. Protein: CASSAQGNTGELFF.

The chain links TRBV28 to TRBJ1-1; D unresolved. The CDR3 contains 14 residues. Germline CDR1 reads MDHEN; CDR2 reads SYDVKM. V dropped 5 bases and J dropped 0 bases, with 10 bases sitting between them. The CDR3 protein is CASSELGVNTEAFF. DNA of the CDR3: TGTGCCAGCAGTGAACTAGGAGTGAACACTGAAGCTTTCTTT.

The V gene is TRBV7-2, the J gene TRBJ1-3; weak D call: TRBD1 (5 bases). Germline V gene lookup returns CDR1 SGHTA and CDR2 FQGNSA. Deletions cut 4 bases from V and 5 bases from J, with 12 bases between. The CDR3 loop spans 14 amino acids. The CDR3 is CASSYDRTRNTIYF. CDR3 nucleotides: TGTGCCAGCAGCTACGACAGAACTAGAAACACCATATATTTT. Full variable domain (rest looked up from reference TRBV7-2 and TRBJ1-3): GAGVSQSPSNKVTEKGKDVELRCDPISGHTALYWYRQSLGQGLEFLIYFQGNSAPDKSGLPSDRFSAERTGGSVSTLTIQRTQQEDSAVYLCASSYDRTRNTIYFGEGSWLTVV.

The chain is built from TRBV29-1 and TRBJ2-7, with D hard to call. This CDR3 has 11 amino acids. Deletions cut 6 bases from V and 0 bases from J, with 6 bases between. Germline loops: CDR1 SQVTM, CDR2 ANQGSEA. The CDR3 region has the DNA TGCAGCGTCAGTACCTCCTACGAGCAGTACTTC. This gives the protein CSVSTSYEQYF.

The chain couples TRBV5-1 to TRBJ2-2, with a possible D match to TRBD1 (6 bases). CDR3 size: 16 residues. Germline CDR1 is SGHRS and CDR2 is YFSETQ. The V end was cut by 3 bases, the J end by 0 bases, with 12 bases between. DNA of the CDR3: TGCGCCAGCAGCTCATCGGGACAACCGAACACCGGGGAGCTGTTTTTT. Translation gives CASSSSGQPNTGELFF.

CDR3: CASSTNGQGLTDTQYF. The CDR3 DNA reads TGTGCCAGCAGTACTAACGGACAGGGGCTCACAGATACGCAGTATTTT. The chain couples TRBV2 to TRBJ2-3; 9 bases line up with TRBD1. CDR1 and CDR2 from the germline V gene are SNHLY and FYNNEI. This CDR3 is built from 16 residues. V lost 5 bases to trimming and J lost 2 bases; unmatched junction nucleotides: 8.

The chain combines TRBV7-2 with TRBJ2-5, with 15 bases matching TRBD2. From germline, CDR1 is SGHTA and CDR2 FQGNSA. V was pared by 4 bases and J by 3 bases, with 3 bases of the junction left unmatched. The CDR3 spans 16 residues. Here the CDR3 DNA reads TGTGCCAGCAGCTGGACTAGCGGGGGGGAGAAAGAGACCCAGTACTTC. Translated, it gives CASSWTSGGEKETQYF.

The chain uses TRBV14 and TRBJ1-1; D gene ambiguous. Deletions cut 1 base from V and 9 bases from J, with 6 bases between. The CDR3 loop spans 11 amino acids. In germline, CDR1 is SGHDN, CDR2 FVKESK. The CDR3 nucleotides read TGTGCCAGCAGCCAAGTCGAGCAAGCTTTCTTT. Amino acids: CASSQVEQAFF.

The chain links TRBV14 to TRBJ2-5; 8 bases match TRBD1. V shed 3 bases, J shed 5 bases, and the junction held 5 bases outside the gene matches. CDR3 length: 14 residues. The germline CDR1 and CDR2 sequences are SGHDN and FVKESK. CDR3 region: CASSQGQVRETQYF. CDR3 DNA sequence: TGTGCCAGCAGCCAGGGACAGGTCCGGGAGACCCAGTACTTC.

The chain's CDR3 is CASSQAPPGYYGYTF. CDR3 DNA sequence: TGCGCCAGCAGCCAAGCACCTCCGGGATACTATGGCTACACCTTC. The V and J genes are TRBV4-3 and TRBJ1-2; no reliable D call. The germline V and J ends were trimmed by 1 base and 3 bases, with 12 bases remaining between them. Germline V gene data show CDR1 as LGHNA and CDR2 as YSLEER. The CDR3 contains 15 residues.

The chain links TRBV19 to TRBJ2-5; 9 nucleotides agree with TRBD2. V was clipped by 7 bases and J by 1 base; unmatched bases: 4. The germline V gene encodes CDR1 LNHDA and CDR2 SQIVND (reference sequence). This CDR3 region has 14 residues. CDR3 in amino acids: CASNWRGGQETQYF. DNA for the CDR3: TGTGCCAGTAATTGGCGGGGGGGCCAAGAGACCCAGTACTTC.

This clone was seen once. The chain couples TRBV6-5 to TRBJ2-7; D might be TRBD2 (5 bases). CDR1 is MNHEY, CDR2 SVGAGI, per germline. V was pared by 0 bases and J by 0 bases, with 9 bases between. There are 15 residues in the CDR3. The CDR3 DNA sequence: TGTGCCAGCAGTTACTCGAGCCGGGGCTCCTACGAGCAGTACTTC. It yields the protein CASSYSSRGSYEQYF.

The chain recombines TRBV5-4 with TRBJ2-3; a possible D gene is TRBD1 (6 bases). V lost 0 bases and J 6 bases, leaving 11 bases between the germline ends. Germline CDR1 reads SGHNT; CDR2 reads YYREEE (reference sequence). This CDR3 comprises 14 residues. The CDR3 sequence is CASSLDTRGDTQYF. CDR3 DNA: TGTGCCAGCAGCTTGGATACCAGGGGTGATACGCAGTATTTT.

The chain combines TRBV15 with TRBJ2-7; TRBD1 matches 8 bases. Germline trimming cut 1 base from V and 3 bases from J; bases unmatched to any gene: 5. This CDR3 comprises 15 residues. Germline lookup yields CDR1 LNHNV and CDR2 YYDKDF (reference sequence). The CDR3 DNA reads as TGTGCCACCAGCAGAGGTTCAGGGGGCAGCTACGAGCAGTACTTC. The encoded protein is CATSRGSGGSYEQYF.

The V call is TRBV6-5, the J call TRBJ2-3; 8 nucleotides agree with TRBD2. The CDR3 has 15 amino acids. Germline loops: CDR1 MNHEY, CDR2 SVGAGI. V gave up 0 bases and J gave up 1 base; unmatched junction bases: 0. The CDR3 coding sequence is TGTGCCAGCAGTTACTCGCGGGGGGGCACAGATACGCAGTATTTT. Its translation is CASSYSRGGTDTQYF.

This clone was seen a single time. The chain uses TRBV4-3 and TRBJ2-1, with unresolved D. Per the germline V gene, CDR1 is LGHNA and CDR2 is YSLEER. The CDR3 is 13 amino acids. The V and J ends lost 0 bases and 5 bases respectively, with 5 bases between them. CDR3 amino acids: CASSQDRDNEQFF. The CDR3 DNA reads TGCGCCAGCAGCCAAGATCGGGACAATGAGCAGTTCTTC.

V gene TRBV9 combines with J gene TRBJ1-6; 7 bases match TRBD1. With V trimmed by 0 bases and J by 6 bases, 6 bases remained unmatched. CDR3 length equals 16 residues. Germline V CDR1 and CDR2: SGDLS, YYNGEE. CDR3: CASSVEMAGGNSPLHF. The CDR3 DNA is TGTGCCAGCAGCGTAGAAATGGCAGGGGGTAATTCACCCCTCCACTTT.

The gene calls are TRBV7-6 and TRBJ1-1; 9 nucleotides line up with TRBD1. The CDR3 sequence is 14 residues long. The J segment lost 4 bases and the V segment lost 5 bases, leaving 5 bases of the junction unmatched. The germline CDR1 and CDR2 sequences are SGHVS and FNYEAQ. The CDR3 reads CASSRVGQGTEAFF. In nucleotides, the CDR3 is TGTGCCAGCAGCCGAGTGGGACAGGGCACTGAAGCTTTCTTT. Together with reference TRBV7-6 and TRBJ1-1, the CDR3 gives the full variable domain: GAGVSQSPRYKVTKRGQDVALRCDPISGHVSLYWYRQALGQGPEFLTYFNYEAQQDKSGLPNDRFSAERPEGSISTLTIQRTEQRDSAMYRCASSRVGQGTEAFFGQGTRLTVV.

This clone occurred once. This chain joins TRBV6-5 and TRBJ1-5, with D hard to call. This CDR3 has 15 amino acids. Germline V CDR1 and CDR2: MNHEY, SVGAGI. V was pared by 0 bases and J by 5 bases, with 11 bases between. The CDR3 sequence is CASSYSFLGDQPQHF. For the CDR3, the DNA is TGTGCCAGCAGTTACTCTTTTCTGGGAGATCAGCCCCAGCATTTT.

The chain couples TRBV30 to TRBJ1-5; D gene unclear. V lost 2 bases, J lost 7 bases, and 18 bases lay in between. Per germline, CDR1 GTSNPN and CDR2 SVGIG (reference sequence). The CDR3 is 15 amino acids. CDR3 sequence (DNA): TGTGCCTGGAGTCGGCCTTCAAAGGTGAGGCAGCCCCAGCATTTT. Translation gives CAWSRPSKVRQPQHF.

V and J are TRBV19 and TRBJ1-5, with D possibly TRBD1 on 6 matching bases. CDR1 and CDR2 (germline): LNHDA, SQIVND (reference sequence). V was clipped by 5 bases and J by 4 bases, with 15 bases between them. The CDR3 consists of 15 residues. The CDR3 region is CASSLQGHKNQPQHF. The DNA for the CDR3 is TGTGCCAGTAGTCTACAGGGCCACAAGAATCAGCCCCAGCATTTT.

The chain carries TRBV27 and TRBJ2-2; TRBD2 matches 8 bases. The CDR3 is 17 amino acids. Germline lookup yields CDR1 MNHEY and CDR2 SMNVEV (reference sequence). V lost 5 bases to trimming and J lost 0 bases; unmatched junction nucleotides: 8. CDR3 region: CASSAPGGGANTGELFF. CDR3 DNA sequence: TGTGCCAGCAGTGCCCCGGGAGGGGGGGCGAACACCGGGGAGCTGTTTTTT.

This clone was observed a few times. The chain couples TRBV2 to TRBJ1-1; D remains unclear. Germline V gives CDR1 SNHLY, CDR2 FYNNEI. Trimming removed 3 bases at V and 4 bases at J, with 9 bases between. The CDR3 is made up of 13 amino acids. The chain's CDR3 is CASSEEYGTEAFF. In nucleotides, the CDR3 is TGTGCCAGCAGTGAGGAGTATGGCACTGAAGCTTTCTTT.

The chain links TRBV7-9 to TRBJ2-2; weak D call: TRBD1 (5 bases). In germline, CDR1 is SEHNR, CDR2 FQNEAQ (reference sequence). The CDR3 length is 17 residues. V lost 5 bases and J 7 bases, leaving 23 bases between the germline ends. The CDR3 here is CASSSIYTGRGGGELFF. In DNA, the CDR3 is TGTGCCAGCAGCAGTATATACACAGGTCGAGGTGGCGGGGAGCTGTTTTTT. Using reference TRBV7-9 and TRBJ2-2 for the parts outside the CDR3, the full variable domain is DTGVSQNPRHKITKRGQNVTFRCDPISEHNRLYWYRQTLGQGPEFLTYFQNEAQLEKSRLLSDRFSAERPKGSFSTLEIQRTEQGDSAMYLCASSSIYTGRGGGELFFGEGSRLTVL.

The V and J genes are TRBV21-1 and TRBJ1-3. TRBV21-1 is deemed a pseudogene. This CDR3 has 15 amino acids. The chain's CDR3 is CASSKVEDGGNTIYF. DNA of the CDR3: TGTGCCAGCAGCAAGGTGGAGGACGGTGGAAACACCATATATTTT.

The CDR3 spells CASSWGPFTEAFF. The CDR3 bases are TGTGCCAGTAGTTGGGGCCCATTCACTGAAGCTTTCTTT. This sequence joins TRBV19 and TRBJ1-1; maybe TRBD1 (5 bases). Germline CDR1 reads LNHDA; CDR2 reads SQIVND (reference sequence). The CDR3 totals 13 residues. The V end was cut by 5 bases, the J end by 4 bases, with 11 bases between.

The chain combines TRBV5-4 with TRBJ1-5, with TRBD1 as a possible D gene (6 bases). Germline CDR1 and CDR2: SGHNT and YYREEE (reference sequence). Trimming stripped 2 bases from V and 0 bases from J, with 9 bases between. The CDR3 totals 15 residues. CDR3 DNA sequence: TGTGCCAGCAGCTTTGCAGGGGATAGCAATCAGCCCCAGCATTTT. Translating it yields CASSFAGDSNQPQHF. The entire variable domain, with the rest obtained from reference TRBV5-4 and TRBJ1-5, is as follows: ETGVTQSPTHLIKTRGQQVTLRCSSQSGHNTVSWYQQALGQGPQFIFQYYREEENGRGNFPPRFSGLQFPNYSSELNVNALELDDSALYLCASSFAGDSNQPQHFGDGTRLSIL.